Presented here are 5 T cell receptor beta chains from one specimen sequenced in a study of T cells in Graves' hyperthyroidism and ophthalmopathy. Researchers amplified the TCR beta CDR3 regions from RNA transcripts. TCR CDR3 underwent first-round RT-PCR with the HTBI primer set. TCRdb reprocessed the multiplex PCR reads via MiXCR and lists one record per CDR3 protein. The repertoire holds 300,000 to 450,000 distinct CDR3 sequences, with around a sixth as singletons. Sample: blood. All receptors derive from a man in his late teens or twenties with Graves' ophthalmopathy.

This clonotype was observed at least ten times. The gene calls are TRBV3-1 and TRBJ2-5; D may be TRBD2 (6 bases). V lost 1 base to trimming and J lost 3 bases, with 6 bases between them. Germline V lookup: CDR1 LGHDT, CDR2 YNNKEL (reference sequence). CDR3 length equals 13 residues. The CDR3 region is CASSQGLEETQYF. The CDR3 DNA reads as TGTGCCAGCAGCCAAGGACTAGAAGAGACCCAGTACTTC.

In its sample, this clonotype was seen many times. The chain carries TRBV15 and TRBJ1-1; no definite D call. The V end was cut by 0 bases, the J end by 4 bases, with 12 bases between. The CDR3 extends over 15 amino acids. Germline loops: CDR1 LNHNV, CDR2 YYDKDF (reference sequence). The CDR3: CATSRDPHPRTEAFF. The CDR3 bases are TGTGCCACCAGCAGAGATCCTCACCCGCGCACTGAAGCTTTCTTT.

This clonotype was counted many times. This chain connects TRBV7-9 to TRBJ2-7; possible D gene TRBD2, 5 bases. The V gene's germline CDR1 is SEHNR and CDR2 FQNEAQ (reference sequence). This CDR3 spans 14 amino acids. V was clipped by 5 bases and J by 7 bases, with 18 bases between them. The CDR3 loop is CASSTGSAPREQYF. The CDR3 nucleotides read TGTGCCAGCAGCACGGGGTCTGCCCCTAGGGAGCAGTACTTC.

There are many counts of this clonotype. V is TRBV6-1 and J is TRBJ2-5; 7 nucleotides line up with TRBD1. V was pared by 6 bases and J by 14 bases, with 18 bases of the junction left unmatched. This CDR3 region has 14 residues. The V gene's germline CDR1 is MNHNS and CDR2 SASEGT. CDR3 region: CASSSASDDRALYF. The CDR3 DNA is TGTGCCAGCAGCTCCGCTTCCGATGACAGGGCCCTCTACTTC.

This clonotype was seen at least ten times. This chain links TRBV28 with TRBJ2-1; D gene ambiguous. The CDR3 length is 13 residues. Between the trimmed V and J ends, which lost 5 bases and 3 bases, there was a span of 8 bases. From germline, CDR1 is MDHEN and CDR2 SYDVKM. This CDR3 is CASSPSYYNEQFF. CDR3 coding DNA: TGTGCCAGCAGTCCCTCCTACTACAATGAGCAGTTCTTC.